This TCR beta chain was found in a study of shared clonotypes between healthy human individuals. Trimming pared 2 bases from V and 5 bases from J, leaving 9 bases between. The CDR3 has 13 amino acids. Germline V gene lookup returns CDR1 MDHEN and CDR2 SYDVKM. Assay: immunoSEQ multiplex PCR; the TCRdb copy retains only in-frame clones and omits some. The sample has about 520,000 clones, more than 95% seen once; the top ten hold approximately 0.067%. The clonotype comes from a woman in her twenties or thirties in good health. The sequenced sample consisted of naive CD4+ T cells sorted from blood. The subset is: CD45RA+ positively selected. This sequence joins TRBV28 and TRBJ2-5, with D possibly matching TRBD2 (6 bases). CDR3 in amino acids: CASSLGGTETQYF. The CDR3 DNA reads TGTGCCAGCAGTTTAGGGGGGACCGAGACCCAGTACTTC.